This TCR beta chain was recorded in a study of blood T cell repertoires in COVID-19. The wider study: The analysed material was cDNA or gDNA that came from T cells, B-cell-depleted T cells, or PBMCs.

Authors' processing steps: From reference gene primer amplification, estimates of nucleated cell counts were derived. Measured with immunoSEQ multiplex PCR; TCRdb has only the in-frame clones, and not every one. For V, J and clone size, that table is used; D and trimming come from the DNA. The data show approximately 250,000 clones, around 86% seen once. Per germline, CDR1 KGHDR and CDR2 SFDVKD. Trimming removed 8 bases from V and 2 bases from J, with 10 bases in between. The CDR3 runs to 13 residues. This clone was recorded only once. The sequence came from a woman aged 55-69 years with COVID-19, enrolled during active disease. Sequencing used peripheral blood. The gene calls are TRBV24-1 and TRBJ2-3; possibly TRBD1 for D (5 bases). In DNA, the CDR3 is TGTGCCACCATGAGACAGAACACAGATACGCAGTATTTT. It translates to CATMRQNTDTQYF.